The T cell receptor (beta chain) described here comes from a study of cytomegalovirus exposure and HLA in healthy donors. CDR3 length: 15 amino acids. The V gene lost 3 bases and the J gene lost 3 bases, with 15 bases spanning the gap. CDR1 SGHAT and CDR2 FQNNGV come from the germline V gene. The PCR employed 60 Vbeta primers together with 13 Jbeta primers. Method: immunoSEQ multiplex PCR; TCRdb's copy keeps in-frame clones and lacks some. The data show some 120,000 clones, with around three quarters seen just once and roughly 2.5% held by the top ten. Sequencing was performed on PBMCs. This clonotype was obtained from a man younger than 40 in good health and CMV-seronegative. V gene TRBV11-2 combines with J gene TRBJ2-7, with D maybe TRBD1 (5 bases). This chain's CDR3 is CASSFGGQGRYEQYF. In DNA, the CDR3 is TGTGCCAGCAGCTTCGGTGGGCAGGGTCGCTACGAGCAGTACTTC.